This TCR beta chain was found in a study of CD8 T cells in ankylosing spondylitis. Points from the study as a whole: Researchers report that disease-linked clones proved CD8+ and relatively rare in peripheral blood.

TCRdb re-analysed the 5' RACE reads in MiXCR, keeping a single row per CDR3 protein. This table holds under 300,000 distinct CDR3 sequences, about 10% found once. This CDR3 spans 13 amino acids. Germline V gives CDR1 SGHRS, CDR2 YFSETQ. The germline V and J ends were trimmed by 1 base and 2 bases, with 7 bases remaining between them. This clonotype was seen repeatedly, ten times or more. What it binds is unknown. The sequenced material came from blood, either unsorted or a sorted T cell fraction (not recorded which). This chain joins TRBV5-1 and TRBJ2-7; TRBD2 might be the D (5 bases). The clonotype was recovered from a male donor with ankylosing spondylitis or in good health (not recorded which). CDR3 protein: CASSLPGTYEQYF. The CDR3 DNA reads TGCGCCAGCAGCTTGCCGGGGACCTACGAGCAGTACTTC.